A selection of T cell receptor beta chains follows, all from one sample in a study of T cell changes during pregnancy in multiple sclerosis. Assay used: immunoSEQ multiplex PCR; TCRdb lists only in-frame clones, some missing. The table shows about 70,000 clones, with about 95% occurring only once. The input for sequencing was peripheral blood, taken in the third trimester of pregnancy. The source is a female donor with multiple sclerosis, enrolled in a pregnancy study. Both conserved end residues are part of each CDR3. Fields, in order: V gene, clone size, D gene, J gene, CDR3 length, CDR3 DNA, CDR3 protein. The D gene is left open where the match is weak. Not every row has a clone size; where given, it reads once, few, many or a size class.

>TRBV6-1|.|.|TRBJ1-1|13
TGTGCCAGCACCTTGACAGTTAACACTGAAGCTTTCTTT
CASTLTVNTEAFF
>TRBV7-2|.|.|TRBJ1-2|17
TGTGCCAGCACACCATTCCCGCCCGGACTACTTAACTATGGCTACACCTTC
CASTPFPPGLLNYGYTF
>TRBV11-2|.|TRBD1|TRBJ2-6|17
TGTGCCACCGTCGGACAGGAGGCTTCCTCTGGGGCCAACGTCCTGACTTTC
CATVGQEASSGANVLTF
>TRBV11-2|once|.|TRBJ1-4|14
TGTGCCAGCAGCCCAGGACTACGGAGTGAAAAACTGTTTTTT
CASSPGLRSEKLFF
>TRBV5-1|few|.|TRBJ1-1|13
TGCGCCAGCAGCTTGTCGGCGGGCACTGAAGCTTTCTTT
CASSLSAGTEAFF
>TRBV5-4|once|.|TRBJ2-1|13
TGTGCCAGCAGCTTGGACAGTTACAATGAGCAGTTCTTC
CASSLDSYNEQFF
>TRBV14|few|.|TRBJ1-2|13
TGTGCCAGCAGCCAAGGGCGGAACTATGGCTACACCTTC
CASSQGRNYGYTF
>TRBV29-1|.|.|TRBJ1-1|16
TGCAGCGTTACAGTGGTCGCGGGACGGGCCAACACTGAAGCTTTCTTT
CSVTVVAGRANTEAFF
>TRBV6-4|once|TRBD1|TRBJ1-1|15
TGTGCCAGCAGACGGACAGGGAAAGGGCACACTGAAGCTTTCTTT
CASRRTGKGHTEAFF
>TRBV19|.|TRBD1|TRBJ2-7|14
TGTGCCAGTGGACCGGGACAGGGCGGTTACGAGCAGTACTTC
CASGPGQGGYEQYF
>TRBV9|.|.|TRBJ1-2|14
TGTGCCAGCAGCGTAGGCAGGGTGGGCTATGGCTACACCTTC
CASSVGRVGYGYTF
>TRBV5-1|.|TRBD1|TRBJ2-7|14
TGCGCCAGCAGCTGGGCGGGACAGGGCTACGAGCAGTACTTC
CASSWAGQGYEQYF
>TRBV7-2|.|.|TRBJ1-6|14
TGTGCCAGCAGCTTGGGTCCTCGGGGTTCACCCCTCCACTTT
CASSLGPRGSPLHF
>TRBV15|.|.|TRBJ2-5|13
TGTGCCACCAGCAGAGGCGTCCAAGAGACCCAGTACTTC
CATSRGVQETQYF
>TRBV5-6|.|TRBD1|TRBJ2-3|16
TGTGCCAGCAGCTTGTATCGCGGACAGGGAACAGATACGCAGTATTTT
CASSLYRGQGTDTQYF
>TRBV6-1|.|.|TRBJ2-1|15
TGTGCCAGCAGAGAAAGGGAGGACCTCTACAATGAGCAGTTCTTC
CASREREDLYNEQFF
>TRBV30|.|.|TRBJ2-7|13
TGTGCCTGGAGCCGCAGAAGCTCCTACGAGCAGTACTTC
CAWSRRSSYEQYF
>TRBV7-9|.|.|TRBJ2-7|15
TGTGCCAGCAGCTCCCTGTTCTCCAGGGGCTACGAGCAGTACTTC
CASSSLFSRGYEQYF
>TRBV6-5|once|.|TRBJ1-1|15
TGTGCCAGCAGTTACTCCCATGGGATACAGGTGGAAGCTTTCTTT
CASSYSHGIQVEAFF
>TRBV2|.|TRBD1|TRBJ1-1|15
TGTGCCAGCAGTTATAGGACAGGGGGGATCACTGAAGCTTTCTTT
CASSYRTGGITEAFF
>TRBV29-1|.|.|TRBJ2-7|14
TGCAGCGTTGAGGAACCGACAGCCTCCTACGAGCAGTACTTC
CSVEEPTASYEQYF
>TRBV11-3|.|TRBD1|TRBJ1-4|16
TGTGCCAGCAGCCCTGGTGGGAAAAGGGGGCATGAAAAACTGTTTTTT
CASSPGGKRGHEKLFF
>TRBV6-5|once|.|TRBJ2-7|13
TGTGCCAGCAGTTCCGGTCAGACTTACGAGCAGTACTTC
CASSSGQTYEQYF
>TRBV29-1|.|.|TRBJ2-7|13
TGCAGCGTCGGAGTGGACAGCCTCTACGAGCAGTACTTC
CSVGVDSLYEQYF
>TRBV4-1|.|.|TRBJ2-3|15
TGCGCCAGCAGCCAAGATTCCCAGGGTACAGATACGCAGTATTTT
CASSQDSQGTDTQYF
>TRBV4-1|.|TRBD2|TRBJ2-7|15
TGCGCCAGCAGCCAAGGCAGCGGGGGCTCCTACGAGCAGTACTTC
CASSQGSGGSYEQYF
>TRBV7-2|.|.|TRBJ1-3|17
TGTGCCAGCAGCTTAGCGGCCCCCAGGGCCTCTGGAAACACCATATATTTT
CASSLAAPRASGNTIYF
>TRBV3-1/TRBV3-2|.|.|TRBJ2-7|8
TGTGCCGGAGGGGAGCAGTACTTC
CAGGEQYF
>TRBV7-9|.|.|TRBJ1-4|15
TGTGCCAGCAGCTTAGTTCGGGGGTATAATGAAAAACTGTTTTTT
CASSLVRGYNEKLFF
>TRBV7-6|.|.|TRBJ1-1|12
TGTGCCAGCAGCTTTAGGGAGGGGACGGCTTTCTTT
CASSFREGTAFF
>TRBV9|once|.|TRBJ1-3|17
TGTGCCAGCAGCGTACGTCCAAGAGGCATTGAAGGAAACACCATATATTTT
CASSVRPRGIEGNTIYF
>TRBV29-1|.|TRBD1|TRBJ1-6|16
TGCAGCGTCATTCTAGACAGGGAAGGGCTAGAATCACCCCTCCACTTT
CSVILDREGLESPLHF